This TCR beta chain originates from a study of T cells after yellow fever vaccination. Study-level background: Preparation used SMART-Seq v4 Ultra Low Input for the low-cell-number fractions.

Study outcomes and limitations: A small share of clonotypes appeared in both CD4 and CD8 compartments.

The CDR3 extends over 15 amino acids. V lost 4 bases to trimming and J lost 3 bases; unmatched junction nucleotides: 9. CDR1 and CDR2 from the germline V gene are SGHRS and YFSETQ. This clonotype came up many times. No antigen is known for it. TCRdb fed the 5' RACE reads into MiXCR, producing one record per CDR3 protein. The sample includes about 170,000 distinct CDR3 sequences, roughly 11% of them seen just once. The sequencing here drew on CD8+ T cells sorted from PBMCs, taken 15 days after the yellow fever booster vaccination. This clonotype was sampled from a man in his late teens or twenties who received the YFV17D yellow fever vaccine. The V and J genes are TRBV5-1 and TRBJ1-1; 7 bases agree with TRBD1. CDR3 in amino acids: CASSVRQGLDTEAFF. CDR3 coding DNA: TGCGCCAGCAGCGTAAGACAGGGCTTGGACACTGAAGCTTTCTTT.